This T cell receptor (beta chain) was documented in a study of cytomegalovirus exposure and HLA in healthy donors. Findings and limits, study-wide: One cluster of highly shared sequence variants probably arose as a sequencing artifact.

This clone was detected only a few times. The antigen remains unidentified. In the PCR, 60 Vbeta and 13 Jbeta primers were used. The protocol was immunoSEQ multiplex PCR, while the TCRdb copy is restricted to in-frame clones and leaves out a portion. This sample has over 150,000 clones; around 77% occur once, and the top ten carry under 2.5%. Sequencing was performed on PBMCs. This TCR was recovered from a man in his fifties or sixties in good health and CMV-seropositive.

The DNA for the CDR3 is TGTGCCAGCAGCCGTTTAGGGGGGACTAGCCAAGAGACCCAGTACTTC. It yields the protein CASSRLGGTSQETQYF. The chain links TRBV28 to TRBJ2-5; 8 bases agree with TRBD2. Germline V gene lookup returns CDR1 MDHEN and CDR2 SYDVKM. The V gene end was trimmed by 6 bases and the J gene end by 1 base; junction bases not matched to a gene: 10. CDR3 length equals 16 residues.